This T cell receptor beta chain was recovered during a study of blood T cell repertoires in COVID-19. Study summary: The United States, Italy and Spain provided the acute and convalescent COVID-19 samples. Sources were T cells, B-cell-depleted T cells, or PBMCs; the material itself was cDNA or gDNA.

As handled by the study authors: Nucleated cell number was recorded as an estimate derived from reference gene primer amplification. Using immunoSEQ multiplex PCR, the repertoire was profiled, and TCRdb retains in-frame clones only, with some absent. From that table come the V and J calls and clone size; the DNA was used to work out D and trimming. Here the sample spans 60,000 or so clones, approximately 90% being singletons. This receptor was obtained from a human donor with active COVID-19. The donor label of this sample is uncertain. The sequencing input was peripheral blood.

In nucleotides, the CDR3 is TGTGCCAGCAGCATTTGGGGGGGAAAAGGCTACGAGCAGTACTTC. This gives the protein CASSIWGGKGYEQYF. The V call is TRBV14, the J call TRBJ2-7; 7 bases line up with TRBD2. J gave up 3 bases and V 5 bases, and 10 bases lay outside the gene matches. Germline loops: CDR1 SGHDN, CDR2 FVKESK. The CDR3 contains 15 residues.